This T cell receptor (beta chain) was found in a study of blood T cell repertoires in COVID-19. TCRdb's table, derived via immunoSEQ multiplex PCR, lists solely in-frame clones and lacks some. The table includes about 270,000 clones, approximately 90% detected once. The V gene end was trimmed by 6 bases and the J gene end by 6 bases; junction bases not matched to a gene: 3. This CDR3 contains 12 residues. Per the germline V gene, CDR1 is MNHEY and CDR2 is SMNVEV (reference sequence). Cohort assignment relied on participant-reported clinical history. The receptor was derived from a man in his forties who had been exposed to COVID-19. Sequenced sample: PBMCs or T cells enriched from blood (not recorded which). This rearrangement joins TRBV27 to TRBJ1-1, with 8 bases matching TRBD1. The CDR3 DNA follows: TGTGCCAGCAGGCGGACAGGGTCTGAAGCTTTCTTT. It is translated as CASRRTGSEAFF.